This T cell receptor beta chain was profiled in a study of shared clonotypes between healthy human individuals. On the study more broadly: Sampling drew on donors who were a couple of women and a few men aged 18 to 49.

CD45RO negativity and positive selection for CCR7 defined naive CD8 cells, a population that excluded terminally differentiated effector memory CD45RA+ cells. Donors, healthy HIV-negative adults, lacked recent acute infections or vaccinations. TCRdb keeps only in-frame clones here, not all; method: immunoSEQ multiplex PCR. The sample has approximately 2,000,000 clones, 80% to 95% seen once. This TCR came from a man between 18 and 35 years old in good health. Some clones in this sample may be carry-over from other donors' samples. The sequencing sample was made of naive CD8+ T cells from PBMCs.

CDR3 sequence (DNA): TGTGCCAGCAGCTACGGGGACAGGTTCTATGGCTACACCTTC. Translating it yields CASSYGDRFYGYTF. V usage is TRBV5-4 and J usage is TRBJ1-2, with TRBD1 matching over 8 bases. Germline V lookup: CDR1 SGHNT, CDR2 YYREEE (reference sequence). There are 14 residues in the CDR3. V was clipped by 3 bases and J by 4 bases; unmatched bases: 5.